The source of this TCR beta chain is a study of OX40 agonist ivuxolimab in advanced cancers. Study context: Males comprised around 78% of the group, whose mean age was approximately 60 years (range roughly 20 to 85). Study-level points and caveats: Among the lowest peripheral clonal expansion occurred in 0.1-3.0 mg/kg partial responders. Averaged across samples, CD8+ T cells carried more expanded clones than CD4+ did.

Profiling relied on immunoSEQ multiplex PCR, and the TCRdb table lists in-frame clones only, not all of them. The sample contains fewer than 80,000 clones, roughly four fifths of which appear only once. From germline, CDR1 is LNHDA and CDR2 SQIVND (reference sequence). Trimming cost V 4 bases and J 5 bases; bases outside gene matches: 8. The CDR3 has 17 amino acids. Concerning this clone itself: Its antigen is currently unknown.

This rearrangement joins TRBV19 to TRBJ2-3, with 14 positions matching TRBD2. This specimen was CD4+ or CD8+ T cells sorted from blood, taken in a trial of the OX40 agonist ivuxolimab. The TCR was taken from an adult with an advanced solid tumor such as melanoma, head and neck, liver or kidney cancer. The CDR3 loop reads CASSTPSGLAGVDTQYF. The DNA of the CDR3 is TGTGCCAGTAGTACCCCTTCGGGACTAGCGGGAGTAGATACGCAGTATTTT.